Listed below are T cell receptor beta chains from one sample, sequenced in a study of T cell repertoires in cytomegalovirus infection. TCRdb itself ran the reads through MiXCR, one entry per CDR3 protein. There are some 800,000 distinct CDR3 sequences in the sample; 32% occur only once, and roughly 12% lies in the top ten. These receptors lack a known antigen. Sequencing was performed on cultured CD8+ T cells from PBMCs, taken from culture after CMV antigen stimulation. These TCRs come from a human donor in good health (CMV status not recorded). Some clones in this sample may be carry-over from other donors' samples. The CDR3 runs from the conserved cysteine through the conserved F or W. D genes are given only for firm matches. Not every row has a clone size; where given, it reads once, few, many or a size class.

v_gene	abundance	d_gene	len	j_gene	CDR3aa	CDR3nt
TRBV12-3/TRBV12-4	.	TRBD1	14	TRBJ2-1	CVSSSRTGDNEQFF	TGTGTCAGCAGTAGCCGGACAGGGGACAATGAGCAGTTCTTC
TRBV5-1	few	TRBD1	12	TRBJ1-1	CASSQGQAMAFF	TGCGCCAGCAGCCAAGGACAGGCCATGGCTTTCTTT
TRBV7-2	many	.	15	TRBJ1-6	CASSLEEFSASPLHF	TGTGCCAGCAGCTTAGAGGAGTTTTCAGCTTCACCCCTCCACTTT
TRBV7-6	.	.	13	TRBJ1-5	CASSQGSYLPQHF	TGTGCCAGCAGCCAAGGCAGTTATCTGCCCCAGCATTTT
TRBV7-6	few	TRBD1	16	TRBJ2-1	CASSPTTGLAYNEQFF	TGTGCCAGCAGCCCTACGACAGGGCTCGCCTACAATGAGCAGTTCTTC
TRBV12-3/TRBV12-4	.	.	15	TRBJ1-2	CASSSSGWVSYGYTF	TGTGCCAGCAGTTCGTCAGGGTGGGTTTCTTATGGCTACACCTTC
TRBV7-2	many	.	15	TRBJ2-7	CASSQEDGPAYEQYF	TGTGCCAGCAGCCAAGAGGACGGCCCGGCCTACGAGCAGTACTTC
TRBV7-9	.	TRBD1	16	TRBJ1-1	CASSGRTGIMNTEAFF	TGTGCCAGCAGCGGCAGGACAGGGATCATGAACACTGAAGCTTTCTTT
TRBV28	.	TRBD1	16	TRBJ1-5	CANSLLRGPGSQPQHF	TGTGCCAACAGTCTACTCAGGGGGCCGGGTAGTCAGCCCCAGCATTTT
TRBV7-4	.	.	16	TRBJ1-4	CASSTRRGEKGEKLFF	TGTGCCAGCAGCACTCGTCGGGGGGAAAAAGGTGAAAAACTGTTTTTT
TRBV7-9	.	.	17	TRBJ2-2	CASSHKPQTANTGELFF	TGTGCCAGCAGTCATAAACCTCAGACCGCGAACACCGGGGAGCTGTTTTTT
TRBV5-5	.	TRBD1	13	TRBJ1-6	CASVGAGGSPLHF	TGTGCCAGCGTAGGGGCAGGGGGGTCACCCCTCCACTTT
TRBV7-9	.	TRBD1	15	TRBJ2-1	CASSWGQGTHNEQFF	TGTGCCAGCAGCTGGGGACAGGGGACCCACAATGAGCAGTTCTTC
TRBV20-1	.	.	14	TRBJ1-4	CSATGGGLNEKLFF	TGCAGTGCGACAGGTGGGGGCCTCAATGAAAAACTGTTTTTT
TRBV6-5	few	TRBD2	15	TRBJ2-1	CASSLLAGFNNEQFF	TGTGCCAGCAGTTTACTAGCGGGATTTAACAATGAGCAGTTCTTC
TRBV18	few	.	11	TRBJ1-4	CASSADEKLFF	TGTGCCAGCTCAGCGGATGAAAAACTGTTTTTT
TRBV27	.	.	15	TRBJ1-4	CASSLIRGANEKLFF	TGTGCCAGCAGTCTAATTCGGGGCGCTAATGAAAAACTGTTTTTT
TRBV6-1	few	TRBD1	16	TRBJ2-1	CASSLQGDYSYNEQFF	TGTGCCAGCAGCCTACAGGGGGATTACTCCTACAATGAGCAGTTCTTC
TRBV2	.	.	14	TRBJ1-4	CASSPDWSNEKLFF	TGTGCCAGCAGTCCCGACTGGAGCAACGAAAAACTGTTTTTT
TRBV12-3/TRBV12-4	.	.	13	TRBJ1-2	CASSLVVNYGYTF	TGTGCCAGCAGTTTAGTCGTTAACTATGGCTACACCTTC
TRBV27	.	TRBD2	16	TRBJ2-1	CASTLSLAGGYNEQFF	TGTGCCAGCACTTTATCGCTAGCGGGGGGCTACAATGAGCAGTTCTTC
TRBV7-2	.	.	15	TRBJ2-3	CASSKLVGGADTQYF	TGTGCCAGCAGCAAACTAGTGGGGGGCGCAGATACGCAGTATTTT
TRBV7-9	.	TRBD2	17	TRBJ2-4	CASSFPTSGGVGNIQYF	TGTGCCAGCAGCTTTCCGACTAGCGGGGGGGTTGGAAACATTCAGTACTTC
TRBV7-6	.	TRBD2	15	TRBJ2-2	CASSHSGLATGELFF	TGTGCCAGCAGCCATTCGGGACTAGCTACCGGGGAGCTGTTTTTT
TRBV7-9	many	.	17	TRBJ2-3	CASSPKELQPSTDTQYF	TGTGCCAGCAGCCCCAAGGAGTTACAGCCTAGCACAGATACGCAGTATTTT
TRBV12-3/TRBV12-4	few	.	18	TRBJ2-2	CASSLGPPSGFGTGELFF	TGTGCCAGCAGTTTAGGACCCCCTTCCGGGTTTGGCACCGGGGAGCTGTTTTTT
TRBV6-5	.	.	16	TRBJ2-2	CASSYSMGAATGELFF	TGTGCCAGCAGTTACTCAATGGGGGCTGCCACCGGGGAGCTGTTTTTT
TRBV7-9	.	.	15	TRBJ1-6	CASSSVQGGGSPLHF	TGTGCCAGCAGCTCGGTCCAGGGAGGAGGGTCACCCCTCCACTTT
TRBV6-6	few	TRBD1	11	TRBJ1-1	CATTGAGEAFF	TGTGCCACTACAGGGGCTGGCGAAGCTTTCTTT
TRBV12-3/TRBV12-4	few	.	12	TRBJ2-1	CASTNGLNEQFF	TGTGCCAGCACCAATGGGCTTAATGAGCAGTTCTTC
TRBV5-6	.	.	15	TRBJ2-1	CASSTAAVDYNEQFF	TGTGCCAGCAGCACGGCCGCGGTGGACTACAATGAGCAGTTCTTC
TRBV7-9	many	.	17	TRBJ1-1	CASSPSLVSVLDTEAFF	TGTGCCAGCAGCCCCTCGCTTGTTTCCGTATTGGACACTGAAGCTTTCTTT
TRBV7-2	.	TRBD1	15	TRBJ2-7	CASSLARDRGYEQYF	TGTGCCAGCAGCTTAGCGCGGGACAGGGGCTACGAGCAGTACTTC
TRBV7-8	few	TRBD2	17	TRBJ2-1	CASSLARVAGAYNEQFF	TGTGCCAGCAGCTTAGCAAGGGTAGCGGGGGCGTACAATGAGCAGTTCTTC
TRBV12-3/TRBV12-4	many	.	16	TRBJ1-5	CASSLDAGTSNQPQHF	TGTGCCAGCAGTTTAGATGCGGGGACTAGCAATCAGCCCCAGCATTTT
TRBV6-6	.	.	14	TRBJ2-5	CASSEFFGEETQYF	TGTGCCAGCAGTGAGTTTTTTGGGGAAGAGACCCAGTACTTC
TRBV7-6	.	TRBD2	16	TRBJ2-3	CASSAKLAIGADTQYF	TGTGCCAGCAGCGCTAAACTAGCGATCGGCGCAGATACGCAGTATTTT
TRBV6-8	.	.	15	TRBJ2-3	CVSSYFGDGADTQYF	TGTGTCAGCAGTTACTTCGGGGACGGCGCAGATACGCAGTATTTT
TRBV7-9	many	TRBD1	17	TRBJ1-4	CASSWDRLGMTNEKLFF	TGTGCCAGCAGCTGGGACAGGTTGGGGATGACTAATGAAAAACTGTTTTTT
TRBV25-1	few	.	14	TRBJ1-4	CASIWGRFDEKLFF	TGTGCCAGCATCTGGGGCAGGTTTGATGAAAAACTGTTTTTT
TRBV7-9	few	.	14	TRBJ2-5	CASSSAREQETQYF	TGTGCCAGCAGTTCTGCCCGGGAGCAAGAGACCCAGTACTTC
TRBV7-9	many	.	15	TRBJ1-4	CASSLADGTNEKLFF	TGTGCCAGCAGCTTAGCGGACGGAACTAATGAAAAACTGTTTTTT
TRBV7-2	.	.	15	TRBJ1-6	CASSRDGSYNSPLHF	TGTGCCAGCAGCCGGGACGGCTCCTATAATTCACCCCTCCACTTT
TRBV27	.	.	15	TRBJ2-3	CANSFGATSTDTQYF	TGTGCCAACAGTTTCGGGGCGACGAGCACAGATACGCAGTATTTT